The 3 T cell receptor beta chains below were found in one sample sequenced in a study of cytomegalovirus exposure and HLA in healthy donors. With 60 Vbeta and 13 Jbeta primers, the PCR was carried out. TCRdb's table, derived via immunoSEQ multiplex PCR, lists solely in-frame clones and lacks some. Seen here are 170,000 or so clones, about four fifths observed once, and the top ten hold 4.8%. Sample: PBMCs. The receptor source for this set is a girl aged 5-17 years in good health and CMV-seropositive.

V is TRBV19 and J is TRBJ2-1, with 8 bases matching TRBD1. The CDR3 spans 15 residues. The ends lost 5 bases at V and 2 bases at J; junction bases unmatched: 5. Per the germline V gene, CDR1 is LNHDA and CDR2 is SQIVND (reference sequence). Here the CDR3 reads CASSANRGAYNEQFF. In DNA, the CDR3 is TGTGCCAGTAGTGCAAACAGGGGGGCCTACAATGAGCAGTTCTTC.

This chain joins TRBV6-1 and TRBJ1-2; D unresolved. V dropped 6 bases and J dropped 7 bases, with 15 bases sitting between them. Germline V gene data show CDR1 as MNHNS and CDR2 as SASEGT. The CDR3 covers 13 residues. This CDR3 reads CASSLTGERGYTF. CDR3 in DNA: TGTGCCAGCAGCCTAACCGGGGAGCGTGGCTACACCTTC.

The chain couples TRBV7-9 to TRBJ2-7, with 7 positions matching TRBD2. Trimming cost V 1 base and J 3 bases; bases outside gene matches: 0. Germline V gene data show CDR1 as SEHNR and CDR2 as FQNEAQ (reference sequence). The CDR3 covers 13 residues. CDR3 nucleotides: TGTGCCAGCAGCTTAGGGGGGGGCTACGAGCAGTACTTC. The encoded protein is CASSLGGGYEQYF.